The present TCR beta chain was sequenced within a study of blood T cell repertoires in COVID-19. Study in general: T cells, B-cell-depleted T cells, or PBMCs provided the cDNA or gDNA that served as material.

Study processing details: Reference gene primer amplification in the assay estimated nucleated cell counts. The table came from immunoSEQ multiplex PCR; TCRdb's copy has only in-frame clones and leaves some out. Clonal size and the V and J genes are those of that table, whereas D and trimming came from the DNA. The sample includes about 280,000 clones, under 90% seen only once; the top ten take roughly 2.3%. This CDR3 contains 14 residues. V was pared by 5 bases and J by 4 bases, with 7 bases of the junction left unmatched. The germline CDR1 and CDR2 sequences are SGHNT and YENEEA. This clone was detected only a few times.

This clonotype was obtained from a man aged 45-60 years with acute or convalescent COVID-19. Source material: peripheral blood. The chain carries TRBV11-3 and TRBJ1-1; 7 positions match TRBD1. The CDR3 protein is CASSPGGTSTEAFF. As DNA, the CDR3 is TGTGCCAGCAGCCCAGGGGGGACAAGCACTGAAGCTTTCTTT.